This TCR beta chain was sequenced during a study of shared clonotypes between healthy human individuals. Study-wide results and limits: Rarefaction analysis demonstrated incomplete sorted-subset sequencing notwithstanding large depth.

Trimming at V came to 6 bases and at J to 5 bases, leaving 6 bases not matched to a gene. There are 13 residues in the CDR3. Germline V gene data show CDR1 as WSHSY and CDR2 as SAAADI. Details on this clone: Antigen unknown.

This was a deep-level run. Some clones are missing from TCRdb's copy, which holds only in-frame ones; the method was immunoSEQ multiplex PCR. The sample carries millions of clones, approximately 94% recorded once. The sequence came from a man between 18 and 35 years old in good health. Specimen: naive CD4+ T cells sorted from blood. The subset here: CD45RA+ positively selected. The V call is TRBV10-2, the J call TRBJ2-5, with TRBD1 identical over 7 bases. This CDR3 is CASRTGIRETQYF. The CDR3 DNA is TGCGCCAGCAGGACAGGGATTCGGGAGACCCAGTACTTC.